This T cell receptor (beta chain) derives from a study of blood T cells in healthy people across ages. Germline V gene sequence: CDR1 DFQATT, CDR2 SNEGSKA (reference sequence). The V gene lost 6 bases and the J gene lost 11 bases, with 19 bases spanning the gap. This CDR3 is built from 12 residues. Drawing of peripheral blood yielded about 10 milliliters from each donor. A second PCR of roughly 6 to 12 cycles used a sample-barcoded 5' primer and a J-beta primer mix. Via MiXCR, TCRdb re-called the 5' RACE reads, giving one row per CDR3 protein. The repertoire holds 1,500,000 or so distinct CDR3 sequences, with less than 45% as singletons.

The sample taken for sequencing was blood. V and J are TRBV20-1 and TRBJ2-5; no clear D gene. The sequence came from a woman aged 18 to 35 in good health. The CDR3 sequence is CSAPHIYNEQYF. As DNA, the CDR3 is TGCAGTGCACCACACATATACAATGAGCAGTACTTC.